The rows below give T cell receptor beta chains drawn from one sample of a study of shared clonotypes between healthy human individuals. This table comes from immunoSEQ multiplex PCR, and its TCRdb copy is limited to in-frame clones, with some not included. The data show 950,000 to 1,200,000 clones, with approximately 80% seen just once and almost 0.9% held by the top ten. Material for sequencing was memory CD4+ T cells from PBMCs. The receptors originated from a man younger than 30 in good health. Some clones in this sample may be carry-over from other donors' samples. The CDR3 runs from the conserved cysteine through the conserved F or W. Fields, in order: J gene, D gene, clone size, V gene, CDR3 protein, CDR3 DNA. The D gene is left open where the match is weak. For some rows the clone size is stated as once, few or many, or as a class when expanded; others skip it.

J gene: TRBJ2-2
D gene: .
clone size: once
V gene: TRBV11-3
CDR3 protein: CASSFTPTGSAGELFF
CDR3 DNA: TGTGCCAGCAGCTTCACACCAACAGGGTCGGCCGGGGAGCTGTTTTTT

J gene: TRBJ2-7
D gene: TRBD2
clone size: .
V gene: TRBV19
CDR3 protein: CASTSGSYEQYF
CDR3 DNA: TGTGCCAGTACTAGCGGCTCCTACGAGCAGTACTTC

J gene: TRBJ1-5
D gene: TRBD1
clone size: .
V gene: TRBV19
CDR3 protein: CASRSGQGGQPQHF
CDR3 DNA: TGTGCCAGCCGATCAGGACAGGGCGGTCAGCCCCAGCATTTT

J gene: TRBJ2-2
D gene: .
clone size: .
V gene: TRBV9
CDR3 protein: CASNQGGNTGELFF
CDR3 DNA: TGTGCCAGCAACCAGGGCGGAAACACCGGGGAGCTGTTTTTT

J gene: TRBJ1-5
D gene: TRBD1
clone size: .
V gene: TRBV7-2
CDR3 protein: CASSLQGTGANQPQHF
CDR3 DNA: TGTGCCAGCAGCTTACAAGGGACAGGTGCCAATCAGCCCCAGCATTTT

J gene: TRBJ2-7
D gene: .
clone size: .
V gene: TRBV2
CDR3 protein: CASSDRSAFYEQYF
CDR3 DNA: TGTGCCAGCAGTGATCGGAGTGCGTTCTACGAGCAGTACTTC

J gene: TRBJ1-5
D gene: TRBD1
clone size: .
V gene: TRBV27
CDR3 protein: CASSGGTGRYQPQHF
CDR3 DNA: TGTGCCAGCAGTGGCGGGACAGGGAGGTATCAGCCCCAGCATTTT

J gene: TRBJ2-5
D gene: .
clone size: .
V gene: TRBV7-3
CDR3 protein: CASSLNGEGAQYF
CDR3 DNA: TGTGCCAGCAGCTTAAACGGGGAAGGGGCCCAGTACTTC

J gene: TRBJ2-3
D gene: .
clone size: .
V gene: TRBV5-1
CDR3 protein: CASSLAGSLAINTQYF
CDR3 DNA: TGCGCCAGCAGCTTGGCCGGGTCCCTCGCGATAAATACGCAGTATTTT

J gene: TRBJ2-5
D gene: .
clone size: .
V gene: TRBV9
CDR3 protein: CASSVVGGETQYF
CDR3 DNA: TGTGCCAGCAGCGTCGTGGGGGGAGAGACCCAGTACTTC

J gene: TRBJ1-6
D gene: .
clone size: .
V gene: TRBV28
CDR3 protein: CASNPPGGPLHF
CDR3 DNA: TGTGCCAGCAACCCCCCGGGGGGACCCCTCCACTTT

J gene: TRBJ2-7
D gene: .
clone size: few
V gene: TRBV2
CDR3 protein: CASGGVAAFSYEQYF
CDR3 DNA: TGTGCCAGCGGGGGAGTAGCGGCATTTTCCTACGAGCAGTACTTC

J gene: TRBJ1-2
D gene: TRBD1
clone size: .
V gene: TRBV28
CDR3 protein: CASSIRTGGIVYGYTF
CDR3 DNA: TGTGCCAGCAGTATCCGGACAGGGGGAATAGTTTATGGCTACACCTTC

J gene: TRBJ1-6
D gene: TRBD1
clone size: .
V gene: TRBV25-1
CDR3 protein: CASSEYLGDRGLESPLHF
CDR3 DNA: TGTGCCAGCAGTGAATATTTAGGGGACAGGGGGTTGGAATCACCCCTCCACTTT

J gene: TRBJ2-2
D gene: .
clone size: few
V gene: TRBV5-6
CDR3 protein: CASSSLSVSNTGELFF
CDR3 DNA: TGTGCCAGCAGCTCTCTTAGCGTCTCGAACACCGGGGAGCTGTTTTTT

J gene: TRBJ2-3
D gene: .
clone size: .
V gene: TRBV5-1
CDR3 protein: CASSYTQGSDTQYF
CDR3 DNA: TGCGCCAGCAGCTACACACAGGGTTCAGATACGCAGTATTTT

J gene: TRBJ1-5
D gene: .
clone size: .
V gene: TRBV6-1
CDR3 protein: CASSDSTQRPQHF
CDR3 DNA: TGTGCCAGCAGCGACAGCACGCAAAGGCCCCAGCATTTT

J gene: TRBJ1-2
D gene: TRBD1
clone size: .
V gene: TRBV5-1
CDR3 protein: CASSLPTGSMGGYTF
CDR3 DNA: TGCGCCAGCAGCTTACCGACAGGGAGTATGGGTGGCTACACCTTC

J gene: TRBJ2-1
D gene: .
clone size: few
V gene: TRBV11-1
CDR3 protein: CASQQGFGYNEQFF
CDR3 DNA: TGTGCCAGTCAACAGGGATTCGGCTACAATGAGCAGTTCTTC

J gene: TRBJ1-2
D gene: .
clone size: .
V gene: TRBV19
CDR3 protein: CASSRNQGVHTF
CDR3 DNA: TGTGCCAGTAGCCGAAACCAGGGAGTCCACACCTTC

J gene: TRBJ1-2
D gene: .
clone size: .
V gene: TRBV5-6
CDR3 protein: CASSLGLGAPRGYTF
CDR3 DNA: TGTGCCAGCAGCTTGGGGCTCGGGGCCCCCAGGGGCTACACCTTC

J gene: TRBJ2-2
D gene: TRBD1
clone size: few
V gene: TRBV28
CDR3 protein: CASSGQGPGELFF
CDR3 DNA: TGTGCCAGCAGTGGACAGGGTCCCGGGGAGCTGTTTTTT

J gene: TRBJ2-3
D gene: TRBD2
clone size: .
V gene: TRBV7-9
CDR3 protein: CASSPLGSGRLGADTQYF
CDR3 DNA: TGTGCCAGCAGCCCTCTCGGTAGCGGGAGGTTGGGGGCAGATACGCAGTATTTT

J gene: TRBJ1-1
D gene: TRBD1
clone size: .
V gene: TRBV27
CDR3 protein: CASSSPRTGRGTEAFF
CDR3 DNA: TGTGCCAGCAGTTCTCCGCGGACAGGGAGGGGCACTGAAGCTTTCTTT

J gene: TRBJ2-1
D gene: TRBD2
clone size: few
V gene: TRBV5-1
CDR3 protein: CASSSTSGRVGGEQFF
CDR3 DNA: TGCGCCAGCAGCAGTACTAGCGGGAGGGTGGGAGGTGAGCAGTTCTTC

J gene: TRBJ2-3
D gene: .
clone size: .
V gene: TRBV18
CDR3 protein: CASSPPSEGTQYF
CDR3 DNA: TGTGCCAGCTCACCACCGTCGGAGGGCACGCAGTATTTT

J gene: TRBJ2-7
D gene: TRBD2
clone size: .
V gene: TRBV9
CDR3 protein: CASSQGLAASYEQYF
CDR3 DNA: TGTGCCAGCAGCCAAGGACTAGCGGCTTCCTACGAGCAGTACTTC

J gene: TRBJ2-2
D gene: .
clone size: many
V gene: TRBV9
CDR3 protein: CASSPLGAGQPNTGELFF
CDR3 DNA: TGTGCCAGCAGCCCCCTCGGAGCAGGCCAACCGAACACCGGGGAGCTGTTTTTT

J gene: TRBJ2-7
D gene: TRBD2
clone size: .
V gene: TRBV28
CDR3 protein: CASGSRLADYEQYF
CDR3 DNA: TGTGCCAGCGGTTCCCGGCTAGCGGACTACGAGCAGTACTTC

J gene: TRBJ2-7
D gene: TRBD1
clone size: .
V gene: TRBV11-2
CDR3 protein: CASSSRGTGDEQYF
CDR3 DNA: TGTGCCAGCAGCTCCAGGGGGACAGGGGACGAGCAGTACTTC

J gene: TRBJ2-1
D gene: TRBD2
clone size: .
V gene: TRBV5-4
CDR3 protein: CASSLAASGSRGEQFF
CDR3 DNA: TGTGCCAGCAGCTTGGCGGCTAGCGGGAGTCGGGGTGAGCAGTTCTTC

J gene: TRBJ2-1
D gene: .
clone size: .
V gene: TRBV6-1
CDR3 protein: CASSENGAGGEDEQFF
CDR3 DNA: TGTGCCAGCAGTGAAAACGGGGCAGGGGGGGAGGATGAGCAGTTCTTC